Shown below are 5 T cell receptor beta chains from a single sample sequenced in a study of tumor-infiltrating lymphocytes in oesophageal squamous cell carcinoma. Each CDR3 protein gets one entry after TCRdb re-called the PCR reads with MiXCR. The sample records 3,500 to 4,000 distinct CDR3 sequences, approximately 19% being singletons. The specimen was normal esophageal tissue next to the tumor. The receptor set was obtained from a male donor with esophageal squamous cell carcinoma.

V usage is TRBV4-1 and J usage is TRBJ2-1; no firm D call. The J call is in doubt because the DNA end fits TRBJ2-5 better. Germline loops: CDR1 MGHRA, CDR2 YSYEKL. The CDR3 spans 16 residues. CDR3 in amino acids: CASSQAWGTGKETQYF. The CDR3 nucleotides are TGCGCCAGCAGCCAAGCGTGGGGAACGGGCAAAGAGACCCAGTACTTC.

To note about this clonotype: A read error may be the cause here, since a much bigger clone is one base away. The rearrangement uses TRBV4-1 and TRBJ1-1, with D tentatively TRBD1 (6 bases). The CDR3 length is 14 residues. V shed 4 bases and J shed 3 bases, with 12 bases lying between them. Germline V gene lookup returns CDR1 MGHRA and CDR2 YSYEKL. CDR3 in DNA: TGCGCCAGCAGCCGGGTTACAGGGTACACTGAAGCTTTCTTT. It codes for CASSRVTGYTEAFF.

The chain employs TRBV27 and TRBJ2-7, with a tentative D call TRBD2 (7 bases). Germline CDR1 and CDR2: MNHEY and SMNVEV (reference sequence). The CDR3 is made up of 13 amino acids. Trimming cost V 7 bases and J 0 bases, with 10 bases left between them. The CDR3 spells CASMGGASYEQYF. The CDR3 DNA reads TGTGCCAGCATGGGGGGGGCCTCCTACGAGCAGTACTTC.

At least ten counts were recorded for this clonotype. V is TRBV27 and J is TRBJ2-1; D possibly corresponds to TRBD2 (5 bases). Per germline, CDR1 MNHEY and CDR2 SMNVEV (reference sequence). V was shortened by 6 bases and J by 3 bases, with 18 bases between the two germline ends. CDR3 length: 16 amino acids. The CDR3 nucleotides are TGTGCCAGCAGCTCAGGCCGGGGTCGGGTCTACAATGAGCAGTTCTTC. Protein sequence: CASSSGRGRVYNEQFF.

V usage is TRBV6-6 and J usage is TRBJ2-2; D is undetermined. Per germline, CDR1 MNHNY and CDR2 SVGAGI (reference sequence). The V gene lost 0 bases and the J gene lost 7 bases, with 9 bases spanning the gap. The CDR3 is 14 residues long. The CDR3 protein is CASSYSEASGELFF. The CDR3 DNA is TGTGCCAGCAGTTACTCGGAAGCAAGCGGGGAGCTGTTTTTT.